This T cell receptor beta chain was documented in a study of T cells in Graves' hyperthyroidism and ophthalmopathy. Study-level results: Patients with ophthalmopathy were separated from those with stable hyperthyroidism by a 13 V-J model.

It was RNA transcripts that yielded the amplified TCR beta CDR3 regions. First-round RT-PCR with HTBI primers amplified the TCR CDR3 region. TCRdb re-called the multiplex PCR reads with MiXCR, one entry per CDR3 protein. The sample contains about 530,000 distinct CDR3 sequences, under 20% of which appear only once. This clonotype was observed at least ten times. Its antigen is not known. Using around 10 ml of fresh peripheral blood, PBMCs were prepared. This CDR3 is 13 amino acids long. CDR1 and CDR2 (germline): SGHRS, YFSETQ. V was shortened by 0 bases and J by 4 bases, with 8 bases between the two germline ends.

The origin of this receptor is a woman between 18 and 29 years old with Graves' ophthalmopathy. V and J are TRBV5-1 and TRBJ2-7, with D hard to call. Material: blood. The CDR3 nucleotides are TGCGCCAGCAGCTTGGGATCGGTGTACGAGCAGTACTTC. This codes for CASSLGSVYEQYF.